The 18 T cell receptor beta chains below were found in one sample sequenced in a study of technical replicates of blood from several donors. Produced via immunoSEQ multiplex PCR; TCRdb's table is partial and in-frame only. The top ten hold 0.3% to 0.45% of the sample, which has tens of thousands of clones, 94% seen once. The sample consisted of T cells isolated from PBMCs. These receptors were obtained from a human donor in good health.

The V gene is TRBV28, the J gene TRBJ2-2; 7 nucleotides agree with TRBD1. V trimming: 5 bases; J trimming: 5 bases; junction bases outside the gene matches: 5. The CDR3 runs 14 residues. Germline V gene lookup returns CDR1 MDHEN and CDR2 SYDVKM. The CDR3 region is CASSLSGGTGELFF. CDR3 sequence (DNA): TGTGCCAGCAGTCTTTCAGGGGGAACCGGGGAGCTGTTTTTT.

The chain combines TRBV19 with TRBJ1-5; TRBD1 might be the D (5 bases). Germline lookup yields CDR1 LNHDA and CDR2 SQIVND (reference sequence). V gave up 1 base and J gave up 2 bases, with 12 bases separating them. This CDR3 contains 16 residues. CDR3 in DNA: TGTGCCAGTAGTATAGCGGGCAGGGTGGGCAATCAGCCCCAGCATTTT. It is translated as CASSIAGRVGNQPQHF.

DNA for the CDR3: TGTGCCAGCAGCTTTAGGCCAGGGGGCCTAGAAGCTTTCTTT. Translation: CASSFRPGGLEAFF. The V and J genes are TRBV7-2 and TRBJ1-1, with 8 bases identical to TRBD1. Germline V gene data show CDR1 as SGHTA and CDR2 as FQGNSA. The CDR3 is 14 residues long. V gave up 3 bases and J gave up 8 bases; unmatched junction bases: 8.

This clone was detected once. V and J are TRBV5-4 and TRBJ2-1; D might be TRBD2 (6 bases). Germline V CDR1 and CDR2: SGHNT, YYREEE (reference sequence). This CDR3 comprises 13 residues. V was shortened by 4 bases and J by 6 bases, with 11 bases between the two germline ends. The chain's CDR3 is CASSASAINEQFF. The CDR3 DNA reads as TGTGCCAGCAGCGCTAGCGCGATCAATGAGCAGTTCTTC.

The genes are TRBV11-2 and TRBJ2-7; D gene uncertain. CDR3 length: 15 amino acids. Per the germline V gene, CDR1 is SGHAT and CDR2 is FQNNGV. The ends were cut back, 1 base at V and 0 bases at J, with 10 bases in the middle. CDR3 sequence: CASSLGHLLSYEQYF. CDR3 sequence (DNA): TGTGCCAGCAGCTTAGGGCATCTTCTCTCCTACGAGCAGTACTTC. The complete variable domain, with remaining parts taken from reference TRBV11-2 and TRBJ2-7, reads EAGVAQSPRYKIIEKRQSVAFWCNPISGHATLYWYQQILGQGPKLLIQFQNNGVVDDSQLPKDRFSAERLKGVDSTLKIQPAKLEDSAVYLCASSLGHLLSYEQYFGPGTRLTVT.

This chain connects TRBV7-9 to TRBJ1-1; perhaps TRBD1 as D (6 bases). The germline CDR1 and CDR2 sequences are SEHNR and FQNEAQ (reference sequence). There are 19 residues in the CDR3. The V and J ends lost 8 bases and 1 base respectively, with 29 bases between them. CDR3 in amino acids: CASSGALERGARRNTEAFF. Here the CDR3 DNA reads TGTGCCAGCTCCGGTGCCCTGGAGCGGGGGGCAAGGAGGAACACTGAAGCTTTCTTT.

The chain employs TRBV5-6 and TRBJ2-7; D is unclear. Trimming stripped 4 bases from V and 7 bases from J, with 12 bases between. The CDR3 has 12 residues. The germline gives CDR1 SGHDT, CDR2 YYEEEE. The CDR3 DNA reads TGTGCCAGCAGCACCCGGGTAAGGGAGCAGTACTTC. Translated, it gives CASSTRVREQYF.

The chain uses TRBV15 and TRBJ2-3, with 8 bases matching TRBD2. The CDR3 is 14 amino acids. V lost 4 bases and J lost 4; bases outside the gene matches: 4. Germline V gene sequence: CDR1 LNHNV, CDR2 YYDKDF (reference sequence). The CDR3 spells CATSIAGGPDTQYF. The CDR3 DNA follows: TGTGCCACCAGCATCGCGGGAGGCCCAGATACGCAGTATTTT.

There are a few counts of this clone. In the same sample, other DNA sequences code for this CDR3. The J gene is TRBJ1-1, the V gene TRBV6-5; D may be TRBD1 (5 bases). Germline V lookup: CDR1 MNHEY, CDR2 SVGAGI. Trimming pared 8 bases from V and 4 bases from J, leaving 8 bases between. The CDR3 has 11 residues. CDR3 sequence reads: CASRGGTEAFF. CDR3 nucleotide sequence: TGTGCCAGCCGGGGGGGCACTGAAGCTTTCTTT.

The count of this clone is one. The gene calls are TRBV14 and TRBJ2-2; D not certain. Germline V gives CDR1 SGHDN, CDR2 FVKESK. With 1 base removed from V and 1 base from J, the gap between germline ends came to 7 bases. This CDR3 comprises 15 residues. The CDR3 sequence: CASSQVSGNTGELFF. In DNA form, the CDR3 reads TGTGCCAGCAGCCAAGTCTCGGGGAACACCGGGGAGCTGTTTTTT.

CDR3: CASSQEGKGWYYEQYF. The CDR3 DNA follows: TGTGCCAGCAGCCAAGAAGGGAAGGGGTGGTACTACGAGCAGTACTTC. The chain links TRBV4-2 to TRBJ2-7; possible D gene TRBD1, 5 bases. Germline values: CDR1 LGHNA, CDR2 YNFKEQ. The CDR3 runs to 16 residues. V was trimmed by 0 bases and J by 3 bases, leaving 15 bases between them.

This chain links TRBV4-1 with TRBJ2-3; no clear D. The CDR3 sequence is 14 residues long. CDR1 is MGHRA and CDR2 is YSYEKL in the germline V gene. Trimming shortened V by 0 bases and J by 3 bases, and 7 bases separated the two germline ends. The CDR3 region is CASSQDLLTDTQYF. The CDR3 nucleotides are TGCGCCAGCAGCCAAGACCTTCTGACAGATACGCAGTATTTT.

V and J are TRBV9 and TRBJ2-3, with D perhaps matching TRBD1 (6 bases). Trimming pared 0 bases from V and 6 bases from J, leaving 14 bases between. CDR3 size: 15 residues. Germline CDR1 is SGDLS and CDR2 is YYNGEE. As DNA, the CDR3 is TGTGCCAGCAGCGTAGAGGGACACCCCACGGATACGCAGTATTTT. Translation gives CASSVEGHPTDTQYF.

The chain has TRBV30 and TRBJ1-5; weak D call: TRBD1 (6 bases). CDR1 and CDR2 (germline): GTSNPN, SVGIG (reference sequence). The CDR3 loop spans 13 amino acids. Trimming removed 0 bases from V and 7 bases from J, with 10 bases in between. CDR3 bases: TGTGCCTGGAGTGTCGAGGGGGAGCAGCCCCAGCATTTT. It specifies CAWSVEGEQPQHF.

J is TRBJ1-5 and V is TRBV19, with 10 bases fitting TRBD1. The germline CDR1 and CDR2 sequences are LNHDA and SQIVND (reference sequence). The CDR3 has 15 residues. Losses at the gene ends were 0 bases for V and 5 bases for J; bases not matched to a gene: 1. CDR3 sequence (DNA): TGTGCCAGTAGTATAGATGGGACAGGGGATCAGCCCCAGCATTTT. Amino acid sequence: CASSIDGTGDQPQHF.

V and J are TRBV15 and TRBJ1-1; D is unresolved. Trimming stripped 1 base from V and 3 bases from J, with 9 bases between. The CDR3 extends over 14 amino acids. Germline V gene sequence: CDR1 LNHNV, CDR2 YYDKDF (reference sequence). CDR3 DNA: TGTGCCACCAGCAGAGGGTGGGAGGACACTGAAGCTTTCTTT. Residues: CATSRGWEDTEAFF. Full variable domain (remainder filled in from reference TRBV15 and TRBJ1-1): DAMVIQNPRYQVTQFGKPVTLSCSQTLNHNVMYWYQQKSSQAPKLLFHYYDKDFNNEADTPDNFQSRRPNTSFCFLDIRSPGLGDTAMYLCATSRGWEDTEAFFGQGTRLTVV.

This chain links TRBV7-6 with TRBJ2-7; 8 bases align to TRBD1. The ends lost 1 base at V and 6 bases at J; junction bases unmatched: 8. Germline loops: CDR1 SGHVS, CDR2 FNYEAQ. This CDR3 contains 15 residues. Here the CDR3 DNA reads TGTGCCAGCAGCTTAGAACTGGACAGGGTAGGCGAGCAGTACTTC. Translating it yields CASSLELDRVGEQYF.

This chain joins TRBV7-3 and TRBJ1-4; 10 nucleotides match TRBD1. From germline, CDR1 is SGHTA and CDR2 FQGTGA. This CDR3 is built from 15 residues. The V and J ends lost 5 bases and 3 bases, in that order; junction bases with no gene match: 3. DNA for the CDR3: TGTGCCAGCAGCCCGACAGGGGGCCCTAATGAAAAACTGTTTTTT. Translation gives CASSPTGGPNEKLFF.